The clone carrying this TCR beta chain was seen just once. Its specificity is unknown. This record belongs to a study of PD-1 blockade in classical Hodgkin lymphoma. Each patient's relapse followed autologous stem cell transplantation, and brentuximab vedotin exposure varied. Sequencing was performed with immunoSEQ multiplex PCR; in TCRdb, only in-frame clones are kept and a portion is missing. Among roughly 90,000 clones listed, roughly 81% were seen once. Broader study findings: It was among complete responders that baseline diversity resembled that of newly diagnosed patients.

The material was peripheral blood mononuclear cells (PBMCs), obtained before the second cycle of nivolumab. The sequence derives from a human donor with classical Hodgkin lymphoma.

The CDR3 loop is CAIGGQGTNTQYF. Here the CDR3 DNA reads TGTGCCATCGGGGGGCAGGGGACGAATACGCAGTATTTT. V gene TRBV10-3 combines with J gene TRBJ2-3, with D perhaps matching TRBD1 or TRBD2 (6 bases each). The CDR3 runs 13 residues. Germline CDR1 is ENHRY and CDR2 is SYGVKD. Trimming removed 8 bases from V and 7 bases from J, with 16 bases in between.